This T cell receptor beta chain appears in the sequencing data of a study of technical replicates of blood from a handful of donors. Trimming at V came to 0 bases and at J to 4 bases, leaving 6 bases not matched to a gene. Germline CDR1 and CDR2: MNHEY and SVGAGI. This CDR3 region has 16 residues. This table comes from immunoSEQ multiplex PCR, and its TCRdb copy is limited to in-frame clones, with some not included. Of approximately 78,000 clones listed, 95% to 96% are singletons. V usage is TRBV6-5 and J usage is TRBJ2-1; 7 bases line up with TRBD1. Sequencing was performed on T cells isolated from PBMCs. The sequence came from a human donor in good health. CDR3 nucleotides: TGTGCCAGCAGTTACTCTGAGGGGGCGCGGTACAATGAGCAGTTCTTC. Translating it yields CASSYSEGARYNEQFF.